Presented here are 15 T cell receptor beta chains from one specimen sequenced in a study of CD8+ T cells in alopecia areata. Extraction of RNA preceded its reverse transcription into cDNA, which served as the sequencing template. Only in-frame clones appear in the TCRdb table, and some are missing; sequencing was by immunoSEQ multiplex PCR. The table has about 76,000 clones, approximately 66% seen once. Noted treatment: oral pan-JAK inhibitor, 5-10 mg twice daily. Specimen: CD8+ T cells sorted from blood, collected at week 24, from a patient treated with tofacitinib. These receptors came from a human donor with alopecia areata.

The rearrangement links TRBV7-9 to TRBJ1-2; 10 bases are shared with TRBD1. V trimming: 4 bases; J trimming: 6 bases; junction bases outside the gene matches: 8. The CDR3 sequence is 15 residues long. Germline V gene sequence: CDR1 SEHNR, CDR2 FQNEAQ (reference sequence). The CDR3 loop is CASSSSGTGDHGYTF. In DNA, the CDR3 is TGTGCCAGCAGCTCCTCCGGGACAGGGGATCATGGCTACACCTTC.

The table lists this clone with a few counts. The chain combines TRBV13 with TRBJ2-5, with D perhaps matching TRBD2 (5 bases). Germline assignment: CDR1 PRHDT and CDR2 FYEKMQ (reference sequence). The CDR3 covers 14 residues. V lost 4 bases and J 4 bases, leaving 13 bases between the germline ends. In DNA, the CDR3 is TGTGCCAGCAGCTCACTAGGATCGGGAGAGACCCAGTACTTC. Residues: CASSSLGSGETQYF.

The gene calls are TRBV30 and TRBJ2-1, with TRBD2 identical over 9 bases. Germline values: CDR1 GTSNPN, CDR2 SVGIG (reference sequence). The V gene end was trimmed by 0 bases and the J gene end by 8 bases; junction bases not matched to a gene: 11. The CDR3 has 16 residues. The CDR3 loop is CAWSVLGTSRNDEQFF. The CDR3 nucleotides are TGTGCCTGGAGTGTTCTCGGGACTAGCAGGAACGATGAGCAGTTCTTC.

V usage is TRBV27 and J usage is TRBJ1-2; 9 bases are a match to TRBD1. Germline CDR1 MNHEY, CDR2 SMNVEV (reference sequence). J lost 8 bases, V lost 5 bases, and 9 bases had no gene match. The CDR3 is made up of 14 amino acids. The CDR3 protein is CASSQLQGAGGYTF. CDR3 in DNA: TGTGCCAGCAGTCAATTACAGGGGGCGGGGGGCTACACCTTC.

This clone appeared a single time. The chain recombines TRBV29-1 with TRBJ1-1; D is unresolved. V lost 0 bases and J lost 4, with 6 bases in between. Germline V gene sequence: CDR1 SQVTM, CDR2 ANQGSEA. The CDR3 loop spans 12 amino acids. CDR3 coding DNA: TGCAGCGTTGAAGATCCAGGCACTGAAGCTTTCTTT. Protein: CSVEDPGTEAFF.

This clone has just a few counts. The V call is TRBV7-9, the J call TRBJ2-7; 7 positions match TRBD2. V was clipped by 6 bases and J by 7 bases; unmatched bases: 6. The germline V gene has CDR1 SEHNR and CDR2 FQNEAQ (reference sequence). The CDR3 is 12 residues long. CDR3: CASRSGGLEQYF. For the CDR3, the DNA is TGTGCCAGCAGATCCGGGGGGTTGGAGCAGTACTTC.

CDR3 region: CASSSTQGFSNQPQHF. The CDR3 nucleotides read TGTGCCAGCAGCTCGACGCAGGGATTTAGCAATCAGCCCCAGCATTTT. The V gene is TRBV7-9, the J gene TRBJ1-5, with D possibly matching TRBD1 (5 bases). The CDR3 has 16 residues. The germline V and J ends were trimmed by 4 bases and 0 bases, with 13 bases remaining between them. CDR1 and CDR2 (germline): SEHNR, FQNEAQ (reference sequence).

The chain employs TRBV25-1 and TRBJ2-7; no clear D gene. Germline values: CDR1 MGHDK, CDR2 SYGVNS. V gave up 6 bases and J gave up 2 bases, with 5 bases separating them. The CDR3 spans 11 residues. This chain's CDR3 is CASSAAYEQYF. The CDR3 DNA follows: TGTGCCAGCAGCGCCGCCTACGAGCAGTACTTC.

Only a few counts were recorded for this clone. The CDR3 sequence: CASSYRTGGPEQYF. As DNA, the CDR3 is TGCGCCAGCAGCTACCGGACAGGGGGCCCCGAGCAGTACTTC. This chain connects TRBV5-1 to TRBJ2-7, with 11 bases identical to TRBD1. Looked up from germline, CDR1 is SGHRS and CDR2 is YFSETQ. The CDR3 contains 14 residues. V was clipped by 3 bases and J by 6 bases; unmatched bases: 5. The entire variable domain, with the rest obtained from reference TRBV5-1 and TRBJ2-7, is as follows: KAGVTQTPRYLIKTRGQQVTLSCSPISGHRSVSWYQQTPGQGLQFLFEYFSETQRNKGNFPGRFSGRQFSNSRSEMNVSTLELGDSALYLCASSYRTGGPEQYFGPGTRLTVT.

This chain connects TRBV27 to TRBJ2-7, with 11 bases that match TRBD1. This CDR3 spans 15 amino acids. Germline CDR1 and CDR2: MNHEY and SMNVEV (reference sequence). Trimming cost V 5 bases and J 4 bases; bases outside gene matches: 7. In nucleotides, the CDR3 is TGTGCCAGCAGTCGTAGGACAGGGGGCGCATACGAGCAGTACTTC. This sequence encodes CASSRRTGGAYEQYF.

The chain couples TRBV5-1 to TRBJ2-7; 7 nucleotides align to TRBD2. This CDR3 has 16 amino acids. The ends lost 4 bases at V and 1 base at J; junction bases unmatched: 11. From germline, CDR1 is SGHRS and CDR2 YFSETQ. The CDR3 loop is CASSGNHLAASYEQYF. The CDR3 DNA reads TGCGCCAGCAGCGGGAATCATCTAGCGGCATCCTACGAGCAGTACTTC. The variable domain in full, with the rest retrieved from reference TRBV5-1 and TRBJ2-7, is KAGVTQTPRYLIKTRGQQVTLSCSPISGHRSVSWYQQTPGQGLQFLFEYFSETQRNKGNFPGRFSGRQFSNSRSEMNVSTLELGDSALYLCASSGNHLAASYEQYFGPGTRLTVT.

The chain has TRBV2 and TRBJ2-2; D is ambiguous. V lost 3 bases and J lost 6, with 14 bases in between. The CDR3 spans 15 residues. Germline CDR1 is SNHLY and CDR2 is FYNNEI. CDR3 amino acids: CASSDHQSWAGELFF. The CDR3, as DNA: TGTGCCAGCAGTGATCACCAAAGTTGGGCCGGGGAGCTGTTTTTT.

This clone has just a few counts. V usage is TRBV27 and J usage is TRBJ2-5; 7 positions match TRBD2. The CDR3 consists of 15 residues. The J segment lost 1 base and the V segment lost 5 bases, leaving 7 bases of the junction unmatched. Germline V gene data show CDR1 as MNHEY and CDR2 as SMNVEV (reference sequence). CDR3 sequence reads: CASSRGREGQETQYF. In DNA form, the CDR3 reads TGTGCCAGCAGTCGGGGGAGGGAGGGCCAAGAGACCCAGTACTTC.

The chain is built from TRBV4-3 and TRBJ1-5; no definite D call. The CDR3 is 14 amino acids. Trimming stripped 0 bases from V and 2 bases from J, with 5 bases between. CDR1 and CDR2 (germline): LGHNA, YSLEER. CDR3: CASSQDRGNQPQHF. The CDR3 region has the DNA TGCGCCAGCAGCCAAGATCGGGGCAATCAGCCCCAGCATTTT.

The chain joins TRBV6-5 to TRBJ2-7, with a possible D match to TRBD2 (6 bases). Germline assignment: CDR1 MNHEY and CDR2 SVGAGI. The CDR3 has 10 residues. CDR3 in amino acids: CSTGVHEQYF. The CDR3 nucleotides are TGTTCAACGGGGGTCCACGAGCAGTACTTC.